The sequence of this T cell receptor beta chain was determined in a study of yellow fever vaccine responses in identical twins. Whole-study findings and limits: A vaccine T cell response that seemed partly convergent and partly personalized was reported in twins.

Between the trimmed V and J ends, which lost 2 bases and 7 bases, there was a span of 17 bases. Per the germline V gene, CDR1 is SGHAT and CDR2 is FQDESV (reference sequence). The CDR3 totals 15 residues. In TCRdb, the RT-PCR reads were re-called with MiXCR into one record per CDR3 protein. The repertoire has about 9,000 distinct CDR3 sequences, around 80% of them found once; the top ten carry 2% to 2.5%. Comments on this clonotype: Its antigen is currently unknown.

The sequence came from a woman aged 18-29 years who received the yellow fever vaccine. The sequencing used T cells from blood (PBMCs), unsorted or a sorted subset (not recorded which), collected before or after yellow fever vaccination (not recorded which). The chain employs TRBV11-1 and TRBJ1-2; the D is unclear. CDR3 nucleotide sequence: TGTGCCAGCAGCTTATCATCCGCGGAATCCGGTGGCTACACCTTC. Amino acid sequence: CASSLSSAESGGYTF.